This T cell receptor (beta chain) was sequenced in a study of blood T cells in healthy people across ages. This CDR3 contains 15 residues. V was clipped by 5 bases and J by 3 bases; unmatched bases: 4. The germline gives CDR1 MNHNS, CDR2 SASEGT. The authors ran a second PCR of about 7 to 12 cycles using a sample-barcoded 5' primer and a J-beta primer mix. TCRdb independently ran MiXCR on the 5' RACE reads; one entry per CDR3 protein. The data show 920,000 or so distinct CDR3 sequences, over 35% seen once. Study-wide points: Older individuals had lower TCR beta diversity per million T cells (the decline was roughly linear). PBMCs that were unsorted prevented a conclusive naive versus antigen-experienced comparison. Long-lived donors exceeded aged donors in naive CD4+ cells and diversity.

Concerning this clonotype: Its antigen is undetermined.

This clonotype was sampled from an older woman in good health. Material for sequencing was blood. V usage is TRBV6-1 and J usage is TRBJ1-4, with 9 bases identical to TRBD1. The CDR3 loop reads CASSPQGAPNEKLFF. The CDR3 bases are TGTGCCAGCAGTCCACAGGGGGCTCCTAATGAAAAACTGTTTTTT.